This TCR beta chain was observed in a study of radiation and T cells in renal cell carcinoma. Libraries were prepared by immunoSEQ multiplex PCR; TCRdb keeps only in-frame clonotypes and omits some of them. The sample lists around 16,000 clones; 50% were seen once. Concerning this clone: Its antigen is as yet unknown.

The treatment here: 15 Gy SBRT to primary tumor, nephrectomy 4 weeks later. V was cut by 6 bases and J by 0 bases, with 15 bases left in between. The germline CDR1 and CDR2 sequences are WSHSY and SAAADI. This CDR3 has 15 amino acids. Study observations and caveats: Top tumor clonotypes rose in blood 2 weeks post-radiation, then contracted. Without pretreatment biopsies, baseline tumor clonotype presence was undetermined. Top 100 clonotypes averaged approximately 50% in irradiated versus about 43% in nephrectomy-only tumors.

The chain carries TRBV10-2 and TRBJ2-7, with unresolved D. The material sequenced was tumor tissue, taken from a patient whose treatment included radiotherapy and nephrectomy. This receptor was identified in a woman aged 60-70 years with renal cell carcinoma. The CDR3 DNA is TGCGCCAGCAGGGCGGACCGATACAGCTCCTACGAGCAGTACTTC. Translation gives CASRADRYSSYEQYF.